Below are 27 T cell receptor beta chains sequenced from a single sample in a study of T cells in Graves' hyperthyroidism and ophthalmopathy. Amplified TCR beta CDR3 regions derived from RNA transcripts. The TCR CDR3 was amplified in a first-round RT-PCR using the HTBI primer set. TCRdb redid the calling of the multiplex PCR reads with MiXCR, one entry per CDR3 protein. The data show approximately 600,000 distinct CDR3 sequences, around 21% seen once. Sequenced sample: blood. All receptors come from a man aged 25-45 years with Graves' ophthalmopathy.

At least ten counts were recorded for this clonotype. The chain recombines TRBV5-1 with TRBJ1-2, with TRBD1 identical over 7 bases. The CDR3 loop spans 13 amino acids. The germline V gene encodes CDR1 SGHRS and CDR2 YFSETQ. V was pared by 4 bases and J by 3 bases, with 3 bases of the junction left unmatched. CDR3 residues: CASSSDRDYGYTF. The DNA for the CDR3 is TGCGCCAGCAGCAGCGACAGGGACTATGGCTACACCTTC.

V usage is TRBV10-3 and J usage is TRBJ2-7; possibly TRBD2 for D (6 bases). From germline, CDR1 is ENHRY and CDR2 SYGVKD. The CDR3 length is 12 residues. Trimming left V 5 bases short and J 6 bases short, with 11 bases between. The CDR3 DNA is TGTGCCATCAGTAACGGGACTCCCGAGCAGTACTTC. This translates into CAISNGTPEQYF.

This chain connects TRBV10-3 to TRBJ2-3, with a weak D call TRBD2 (6 bases). The CDR3 runs 15 residues. V dropped 2 bases and J dropped 1 base, with 10 bases sitting between them. The germline gives CDR1 ENHRY, CDR2 SYGVKD. The CDR3 sequence is CAISERGGGTDTQYF. CDR3 in DNA: TGTGCCATCAGTGAGCGAGGCGGGGGCACAGATACGCAGTATTTT.

V and J are TRBV30 and TRBJ2-5; the D is unclear. Trimming left V 2 bases short and J 1 base short, with 8 bases between. The CDR3 has 13 residues. Germline CDR1 is GTSNPN and CDR2 is SVGIG (reference sequence). Written as DNA, the CDR3 is TGTGCCTGGAGTTACCGACCCCAAGAGACCCAGTACTTC. Amino acids: CAWSYRPQETQYF.

In this sample, this clonotype turned up many times. The V and J genes are TRBV30 and TRBJ1-1; a possible D gene is TRBD1 (5 bases). The CDR3 consists of 11 residues. Between the trimmed V and J ends, which lost 4 bases and 10 bases, there was a span of 13 bases. Per the germline V gene, CDR1 is GTSNPN and CDR2 is SVGIG (reference sequence). The CDR3 sequence is CAWKGTSGAFF. CDR3 in DNA: TGTGCCTGGAAAGGGACCTCTGGAGCTTTCTTT.

In DNA, the CDR3 is TGTGCCACCAGTGACAGGACTAGAGTGACAGATACGCAGTATTTT. It specifies CATSDRTRVTDTQYF. The chain recombines TRBV24-1 with TRBJ2-3; 7 bases are shared with TRBD2. V was clipped by 4 bases and J by 3 bases; unmatched bases: 6. In germline, CDR1 is KGHDR, CDR2 SFDVKD. The CDR3 loop spans 15 amino acids.

This clonotype was seen only a few times. This sequence joins TRBV6-5 and TRBJ2-1; 13 bases map to TRBD2. The CDR3 is 18 amino acids. Trimming took 0 bases from V and 0 from J; bases not matched to a gene: 2. Looked up from germline, CDR1 is MNHEY and CDR2 is SVGAGI. CDR3 sequence: CASSYSRTSGGSYNEQFF. The CDR3 DNA sequence: TGTGCCAGCAGTTACTCGAGGACTAGCGGGGGCTCCTACAATGAGCAGTTCTTC.

The chain carries TRBV27 and TRBJ2-7, with 9 positions matching TRBD2. From germline, CDR1 is MNHEY and CDR2 SMNVEV (reference sequence). Losses at the gene ends were 10 bases for V and 1 base for J; bases not matched to a gene: 11. This CDR3 region has 15 residues. The CDR3 protein is CATAPGTSRSYEQYF. DNA of the CDR3: TGTGCCACCGCTCCGGGGACTAGCAGATCCTACGAGCAGTACTTC.

With respect to this clonotype: One end of the junction fails to match germline, which may point to a read error. This chain links TRBV30 with TRBJ2-2, with 7 bases matching TRBD1. CDR1 GTSNPN and CDR2 SVGIG come from the germline V gene (reference sequence). The CDR3 totals 15 residues. CDR3 sequence reads: CAWGETGSVTGELVF. For the CDR3, the DNA is TGTGCCTGGGGCGAGACAGGGTCGGTGACCGGGGAGCTGGTTTTT.

This clonotype was observed a few times. The chain is built from TRBV20-1 and TRBJ2-5; 10 bases are shared with TRBD2. V was pared by 6 bases and J by 5 bases, with 12 bases of the junction left unmatched. In germline, CDR1 is DFQATT, CDR2 SNEGSKA (reference sequence). The CDR3 loop spans 15 amino acids. For the CDR3, the DNA is TGCAGTGCAATGACTAGGCTAGCGGGAGCGGAGACCCAGTACTTC. Amino acid sequence: CSAMTRLAGAETQYF.

This clonotype appeared a few times. This rearrangement joins TRBV20-1 to TRBJ2-2, with D perhaps matching TRBD2 (5 bases). The CDR3 contains 14 residues. Germline V gives CDR1 DFQATT, CDR2 SNEGSKA (reference sequence). V lost 2 bases, J lost 4 bases, and 11 bases lay in between. CDR3 loop: CSARPTGSTGELFF. The CDR3 DNA is TGCAGTGCTAGACCCACTGGGAGCACCGGGGAGCTGTTTTTT.

This clonotype was observed at least ten times. This chain uses TRBV12-3 or TRBV12-4 with TRBJ2-7, with 7 bases fitting TRBD1. Trimming removed 0 bases from V and 4 bases from J; junction bases left unmatched: 6. This CDR3 is 15 amino acids long. The CDR3 is CASSLARTGLYEQYF. The CDR3 DNA reads as TGTGCCAGCAGTTTAGCGCGGACAGGCTTGTACGAGCAGTACTTC.

This chain links TRBV27 with TRBJ2-3; tentative D call: TRBD1 (5 bases). Germline V gives CDR1 MNHEY, CDR2 SMNVEV (reference sequence). Trimming removed 0 bases from V and 5 bases from J, with 24 bases in between. This CDR3 is built from 19 residues. The CDR3 DNA sequence: TGTGCCAGCAGTTTATCGCGACCCTGGCGGACACCAAATGAAGATACGCAGTATTTT. It encodes CASSLSRPWRTPNEDTQYF.

This clonotype has ten or more counts. This chain joins TRBV7-2 and TRBJ1-1; D unclear. V lost 7 bases and J lost 1, with 19 bases in between. The germline V gene has CDR1 SGHTA and CDR2 FQGNSA. CDR3 length: 16 amino acids. This chain's CDR3 is CASTPQSGSRNTEAFF. The CDR3 nucleotides are TGTGCCAGCACCCCCCAGTCAGGCTCCCGGAACACTGAAGCTTTCTTT. Full variable domain (remainder filled in from reference TRBV7-2 and TRBJ1-1): GAGVSQSPSNKVTEKGKDVELRCDPISGHTALYWYRQSLGQGLEFLIYFQGNSAPDKSGLPSDRFSAERTGGSVSTLTIQRTQQEDSAVYLCASTPQSGSRNTEAFFGQGTRLTVV.

This chain links TRBV5-1 with TRBJ2-7; D perhaps matches TRBD1 (6 bases). The germline V and J ends were trimmed by 2 bases and 3 bases, with 9 bases remaining between them. Germline V CDR1 and CDR2: SGHRS, YFSETQ. This CDR3 region has 13 residues. This CDR3 is CASSFEDSYEQYF. CDR3 nucleotide sequence: TGCGCCAGCAGCTTCGAGGACAGCTACGAGCAGTACTTC. The full variable domain, its missing parts supplied by reference TRBV5-1 and TRBJ2-7, is KAGVTQTPRYLIKTRGQQVTLSCSPISGHRSVSWYQQTPGQGLQFLFEYFSETQRNKGNFPGRFSGRQFSNSRSEMNVSTLELGDSALYLCASSFEDSYEQYFGPGTRLTVT.

The CDR3 protein is CATSDPTGSQETQYF. CDR3 DNA sequence: TGTGCCACCAGTGATCCGACAGGTTCCCAAGAGACCCAGTACTTC. The genes are TRBV24-1 and TRBJ2-5; D might be TRBD1 (6 bases). CDR1 is KGHDR and CDR2 is SFDVKD in the germline V gene. V lost 3 bases and J 1 base, leaving 11 bases between the germline ends. The CDR3 sequence is 15 residues long.

The chain uses TRBV4-1 and TRBJ2-1; 7 nucleotides agree with TRBD2. The CDR3 has 17 amino acids. Trimming took 4 bases from V and 0 from J; bases not matched to a gene: 9. Germline V gives CDR1 MGHRA, CDR2 YSYEKL. The CDR3 loop reads CASSPSRGGSSYNEQFF. DNA of the CDR3: TGCGCCAGCAGCCCCTCCCGGGGCGGGAGCTCCTACAATGAGCAGTTCTTC.

This chain uses TRBV7-2 with TRBJ2-4; D not resolved. This CDR3 has 14 residues. Germline CDR1 reads SGHTA; CDR2 reads FQGNSA. V was clipped by 5 bases and J by 4 bases, with 12 bases between them. The CDR3 protein is CASSRGVGKNIQYF. CDR3 sequence (DNA): TGTGCCAGCAGCCGTGGAGTGGGGAAAAACATTCAGTACTTC.

This clonotype was seen only a few times. The chain links TRBV29-1 to TRBJ2-3, with D maybe TRBD2 (5 bases). V gave up 6 bases and J gave up 0 bases, with 16 bases separating them. Germline V gene lookup returns CDR1 SQVTM and CDR2 ANQGSEA. The CDR3 is 15 residues long. CDR3 sequence: CSVQRVASSTDTQYF. The CDR3 DNA reads as TGCAGCGTGCAAAGAGTAGCGTCTAGCACAGATACGCAGTATTTT.

This clonotype was observed once. This likely comes from a read error, as the CDR3 has no conserved phenylalanine or tryptophan at its end. The chain carries TRBV20-1 and TRBJ2-7; 15 bases align to TRBD2. This CDR3 spans 16 amino acids. The V and J ends lost 4 bases and 2 bases, in that order; junction bases with no gene match: 6. The germline V gene has CDR1 DFQATT and CDR2 SNEGSKA (reference sequence). CDR3 loop: CSAKGLAGGWAYEQYL. The CDR3, as DNA: TGCAGTGCTAAGGGACTAGCGGGAGGCTGGGCCTACGAGCAGTACCTC.

This clonotype was observed at least ten times. This rearrangement joins TRBV6-1 to TRBJ1-5, with 9 bases matching TRBD1. With 6 bases clipped from V and 4 bases from J, the junction kept 7 bases outside the gene matches. From germline, CDR1 is MNHNS and CDR2 SASEGT. This CDR3 comprises 15 residues. Here the CDR3 DNA reads TGTGCCAGCAGCCTCAAGGGACAGGGTAATCAGCCCCAGCATTTT. Encoded protein: CASSLKGQGNQPQHF.

With respect to this clonotype: The junction and the germline gene differ at one end; a read error may be behind it. This chain uses TRBV2 with TRBJ2-3, with 7 bases aligning to TRBD1. The germline gives CDR1 SNHLY, CDR2 FYNNEI. This CDR3 is 15 amino acids long. The DNA of the CDR3 is TGTGCCGGCAGTGCGACAGGGTCGACGACAGATACGCAGTATTTT. This sequence encodes CAGSATGSTTDTQYF.

This clonotype was observed a few times. DNA for the CDR3: TGTGCCAGCAGTGCTGGCGGGAGCTCCCTGTACCAAGAGACCCAGTACTTC. It is translated as CASSAGGSSLYQETQYF. The J gene is TRBJ2-5, the V gene TRBV25-1, with 7 bases aligning to TRBD2. CDR1 and CDR2 (germline): MGHDK, SYGVNS. This CDR3 has 17 amino acids. V lost 4 bases, J lost 0 bases, and 11 bases stayed unmatched.

This clonotype was found a few times. CDR3 DNA sequence: TGTGCCAGCAGTGAGAGTAACTCCTACAATGAGCAGTTCTTC. It codes for CASSESNSYNEQFF. This sequence joins TRBV2 and TRBJ2-1; D unclear. The CDR3 length is 14 residues. The germline V and J ends were trimmed by 3 bases and 0 bases, with 6 bases remaining between them. CDR1 SNHLY and CDR2 FYNNEI come from the germline V gene.

The rearrangement joins TRBV3-1 to TRBJ1-1; D unclear. Trimming left V 1 base short and J 0 bases short, with 21 bases between. The germline V gene encodes CDR1 LGHDT and CDR2 YNNKEL (reference sequence). The CDR3 runs to 19 residues. CDR3 region: CASSQALKTHFNLNTEAFF. The CDR3 DNA is TGTGCCAGCAGCCAAGCCCTAAAGACTCATTTTAACCTGAACACTGAAGCTTTCTTT.

This clonotype was found many times. The chain links TRBV7-9 to TRBJ2-7, with TRBD1 identical over 8 bases. The length of the CDR3 is 14 residues. V gave up 5 bases and J gave up 3 bases; unmatched junction bases: 6. Germline assignment: CDR1 SEHNR and CDR2 FQNEAQ (reference sequence). In nucleotides, the CDR3 is TGTGCCAGCAGCCCCGGGACAGGCTACTACGAGCAGTACTTC. Protein sequence: CASSPGTGYYEQYF.

This clonotype has just a few counts. The chain joins TRBV6-1 to TRBJ1-1, with D possibly being TRBD1 (5 bases). The length of the CDR3 is 18 residues. The germline CDR1 and CDR2 sequences are MNHNS and SASEGT. V was pared by 5 bases and J by 1 base, with 23 bases between. The CDR3 DNA is TGTGCCAGCAGTTCCCTGTCAGACAGACGAAGGGGGAACACTGAAGCTTTCTTT. Translating gives CASSSLSDRRRGNTEAFF.